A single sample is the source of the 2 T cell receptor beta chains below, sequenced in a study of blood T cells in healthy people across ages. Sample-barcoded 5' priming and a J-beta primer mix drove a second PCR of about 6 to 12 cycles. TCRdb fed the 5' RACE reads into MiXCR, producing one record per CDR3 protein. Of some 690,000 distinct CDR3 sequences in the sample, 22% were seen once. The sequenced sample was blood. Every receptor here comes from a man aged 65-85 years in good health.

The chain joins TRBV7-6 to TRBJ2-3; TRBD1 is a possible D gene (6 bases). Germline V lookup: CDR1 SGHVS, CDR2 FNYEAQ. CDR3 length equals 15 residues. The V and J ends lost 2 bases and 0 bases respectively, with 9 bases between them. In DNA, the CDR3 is TGTGCCAGCAGCTTAAACAGGGCAAGCACAGATACGCAGTATTTT. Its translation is CASSLNRASTDTQYF. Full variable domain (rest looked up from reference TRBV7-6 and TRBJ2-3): GAGVSQSPRYKVTKRGQDVALRCDPISGHVSLYWYRQALGQGPEFLTYFNYEAQQDKSGLPNDRFSAERPEGSISTLTIQRTEQRDSAMYRCASSLNRASTDTQYFGPGTRLTVL.

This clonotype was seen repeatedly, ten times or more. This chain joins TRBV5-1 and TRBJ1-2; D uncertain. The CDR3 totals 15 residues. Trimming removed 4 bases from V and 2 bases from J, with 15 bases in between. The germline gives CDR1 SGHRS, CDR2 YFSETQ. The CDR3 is CASSPGSILNYGYTF. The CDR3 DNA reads TGCGCCAGCAGCCCCGGGTCCATCCTCAACTATGGCTACACCTTC.